The 12 T cell receptor beta chains below come from one sample, sequenced in a study of T cell clonotyping in hematopoietic cell transplantation. Libraries were prepared by immunoSEQ multiplex PCR; TCRdb keeps only in-frame clonotypes and omits some of them. The data show around 13,000 clones, roughly four fifths seen once. The sequences come from PBMCs, collected 100 days after allogeneic stem cell transplant. These receptors all come from a female patient aged 35 to 55 who had an allogeneic stem cell transplant from a related donor, so T cells may come from the graft donor. Some clones in this sample may be carry-over from other donors' samples.

The chain is built from TRBV7-9 and TRBJ2-7; TRBD1 aligns across 8 bases. V lost 3 bases, J lost 2 bases, and 9 bases stayed unmatched. The CDR3 covers 16 residues. Germline CDR1 is SEHNR and CDR2 is FQNEAQ (reference sequence). CDR3 sequence: CASSLVPGQVTYEQYF. CDR3 bases: TGTGCCAGCAGCTTGGTCCCGGGACAGGTGACCTACGAGCAGTACTTC.

The chain is built from TRBV14 and TRBJ2-7; D possibly uses TRBD1 or TRBD2 (5 bases each). CDR1 is SGHDN and CDR2 is FVKESK in the germline V gene. This CDR3 is 12 amino acids long. V was cut by 8 bases and J by 2 bases, with 10 bases left in between. Here the CDR3 reads CASGDGAYEQYF. CDR3 in DNA: TGTGCCAGCGGGGACGGAGCCTACGAGCAGTACTTC.

This chain links TRBV6-4 with TRBJ1-1; D is undetermined. Trimming cost V 4 bases and J 1 base, with 7 bases left between them. The CDR3 runs 13 residues. Germline V CDR1 and CDR2: MRHNA, SNTAGT. CDR3 sequence reads: CASSAEGNTEAFF. The CDR3 nucleotides read TGTGCCAGCAGTGCTGAAGGGAACACTGAAGCTTTCTTT.

The chain combines TRBV9 with TRBJ2-7, with 7 bases matching TRBD2. V shed 2 bases and J 5 bases; nucleotides not matched to a gene: 7. The CDR3 is made up of 14 amino acids. The germline V gene encodes CDR1 SGDLS and CDR2 YYNGEE. CDR3 DNA sequence: TGTGCCAGCAGCGTTTCGGGCGGGAGCCACGAGCAGTACTTC. It codes for CASSVSGGSHEQYF. Complete variable domain (other parts from reference TRBV9 and TRBJ2-7): DSGVTQTPKHLITATGQRVTLRCSPRSGDLSVYWYQQSLDQGLQFLIQYYNGEERAKGNILERFSAQQFPDLHSELNLSSLELGDSALYFCASSVSGGSHEQYFGPGTRLTVT.

The chain recombines TRBV6-5 with TRBJ2-7; D is undetermined. The CDR3 totals 14 residues. Between the trimmed V and J ends, which lost 3 bases and 0 bases, there was a span of 9 bases. The germline CDR1 and CDR2 sequences are MNHEY and SVGAGI. The CDR3 loop is CASSYQQSSYEQYF. The DNA of the CDR3 is TGTGCCAGCAGTTATCAACAGTCCTCCTACGAGCAGTACTTC.

CDR3: CASSLAPFYGYTF. The CDR3 nucleotides read TGTGCCAGCAGTCTGGCGCCGTTCTATGGCTACACCTTC. This chain links TRBV27 with TRBJ1-2; D is unresolved. The CDR3 length is 13 residues. The V end was cut by 5 bases, the J end by 4 bases, with 11 bases between. CDR1 and CDR2 (germline): MNHEY, SMNVEV (reference sequence).

The chain joins TRBV2 to TRBJ1-2; TRBD1 matches at 7 bases. The CDR3 contains 14 residues. V shed 3 bases and J 10 bases; nucleotides not matched to a gene: 11. Germline CDR1 reads SNHLY; CDR2 reads FYNNEI. The CDR3 DNA is TGTGCCAGCAGTGACGGCAGGGGGAATCGGATCTACACCTTC. Translation gives CASSDGRGNRIYTF. Using reference TRBV2 and TRBJ1-2 for the parts outside the CDR3, the full variable domain is EPEVTQTPSHQVTQMGQEVILRCVPISNHLYFYWYRQILGQKVEFLVSFYNNEISEKSEIFDDQFSVERPDGSNFTLKIRSTKLEDSAMYFCASSDGRGNRIYTFGSGTRLTVV.

The V gene is TRBV19, the J gene TRBJ1-5; D is uncertain. The CDR3 contains 14 residues. Germline V gene sequence: CDR1 LNHDA, CDR2 SQIVND (reference sequence). Trimming took 6 bases from V and 7 from J, leaving 16 bases between them. Here the CDR3 DNA reads TGTGCCAGTAGGGTCGTGGGAGGGAGGCAGCCCCAGCATTTT. Its translation is CASRVVGGRQPQHF.

To note about this clone: Other DNA sequences in this specimen translate into the identical CDR3. V and J are TRBV5-8 and TRBJ1-2; D gene ambiguous. The germline gives CDR1 SGHTS, CDR2 YDEGEE. The CDR3 has 15 amino acids. With 2 bases removed from V and 8 bases from J, the gap between germline ends came to 19 bases. In DNA, the CDR3 is TGTGCCAGCAGCTTCCCTAGGTTGGCGGGGTACGGCTACACCTTC. Its translation is CASSFPRLAGYGYTF.

J is TRBJ1-5 and V is TRBV25-1, with 8 bases identical to TRBD1. The CDR3 length is 12 residues. V lost 8 bases and J lost 7; bases outside the gene matches: 4. From germline, CDR1 is MGHDK and CDR2 SYGVNS. The CDR3 spells CASSDRGQPQHF. The CDR3 DNA reads TGTGCCAGCTCCGACAGGGGACAGCCCCAGCATTTT.

This clone was seen only once. The chain employs TRBV7-9 and TRBJ1-5, with 9 bases fitting TRBD1. Losses at the gene ends were 5 bases for V and 6 bases for J; bases not matched to a gene: 8. From germline, CDR1 is SEHNR and CDR2 FQNEAQ (reference sequence). The CDR3 totals 15 residues. CDR3: CASSQGGQGSQPQHF. CDR3 DNA sequence: TGTGCCAGCAGCCAGGGAGGACAGGGGAGTCAGCCCCAGCATTTT.

The V gene is TRBV4-2, the J gene TRBJ2-3; D uncertain. Looked up from germline, CDR1 is LGHNA and CDR2 is YNFKEQ. Between the trimmed V and J ends, which lost 1 base and 2 bases, there was a span of 10 bases. This CDR3 is built from 15 residues. CDR3: CASSQVYQNTDTQYF. DNA for the CDR3: TGTGCCAGCAGCCAAGTTTACCAAAACACAGATACGCAGTATTTT.